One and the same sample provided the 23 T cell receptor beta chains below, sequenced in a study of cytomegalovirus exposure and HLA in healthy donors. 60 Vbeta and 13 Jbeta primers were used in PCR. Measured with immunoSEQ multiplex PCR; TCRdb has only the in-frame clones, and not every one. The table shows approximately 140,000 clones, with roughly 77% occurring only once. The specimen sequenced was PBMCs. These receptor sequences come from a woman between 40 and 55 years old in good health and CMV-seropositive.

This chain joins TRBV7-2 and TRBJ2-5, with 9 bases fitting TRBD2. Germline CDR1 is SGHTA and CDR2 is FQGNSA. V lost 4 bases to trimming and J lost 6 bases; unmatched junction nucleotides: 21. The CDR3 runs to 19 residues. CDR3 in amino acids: CASSSNPGVAGVPQQTQYF. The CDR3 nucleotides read TGTGCCAGCAGCTCCAACCCGGGGGTAGCGGGAGTCCCCCAGCAGACCCAGTACTTC.

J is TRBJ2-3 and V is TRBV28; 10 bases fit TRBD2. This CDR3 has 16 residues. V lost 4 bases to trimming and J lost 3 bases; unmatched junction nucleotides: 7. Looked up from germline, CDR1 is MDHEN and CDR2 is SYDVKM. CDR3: CASSSYGLADTDTQYF. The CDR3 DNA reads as TGTGCCAGCAGTTCCTATGGACTAGCGGATACAGATACGCAGTATTTT. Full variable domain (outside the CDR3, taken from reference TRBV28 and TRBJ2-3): DVKVTQSSRYLVKRTGEKVFLECVQDMDHENMFWYRQDPGLGLRLIYFSYDVKMKEKGDIPEGYSVSREKKERFSLILESASTNQTSMYLCASSSYGLADTDTQYFGPGTRLTVL.

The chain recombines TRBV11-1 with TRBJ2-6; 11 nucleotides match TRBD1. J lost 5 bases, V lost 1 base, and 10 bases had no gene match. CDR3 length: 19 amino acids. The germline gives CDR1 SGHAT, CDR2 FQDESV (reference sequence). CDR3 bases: TGTGCCAGCAGCTTAGGTGGGACAGGGGGATTCTGGCGGGCCAACGTCCTGACTTTC. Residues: CASSLGGTGGFWRANVLTF.

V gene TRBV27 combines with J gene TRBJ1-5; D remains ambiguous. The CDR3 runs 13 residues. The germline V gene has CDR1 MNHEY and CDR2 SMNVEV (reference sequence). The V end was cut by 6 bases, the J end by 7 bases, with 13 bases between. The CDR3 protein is CASSPGVGQPQHF. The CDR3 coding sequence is TGTGCCAGCAGCCCTGGAGTAGGACAGCCCCAGCATTTT.

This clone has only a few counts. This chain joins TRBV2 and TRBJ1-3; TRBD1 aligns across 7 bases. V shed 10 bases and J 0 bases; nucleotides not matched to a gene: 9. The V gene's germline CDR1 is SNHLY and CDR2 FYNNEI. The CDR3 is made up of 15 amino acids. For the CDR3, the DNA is TGTGCCATCACCGCGACAGGGCCCTCTGGAAACACCATATATTTT. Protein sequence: CAITATGPSGNTIYF.

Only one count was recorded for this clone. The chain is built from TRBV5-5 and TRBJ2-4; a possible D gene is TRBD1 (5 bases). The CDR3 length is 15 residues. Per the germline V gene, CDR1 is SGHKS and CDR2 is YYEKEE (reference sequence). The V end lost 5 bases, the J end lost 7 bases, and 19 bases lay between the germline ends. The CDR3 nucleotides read TGTGCCAGCAGTGCACTACGGCAGGGATTGAACATTCAGTACTTC. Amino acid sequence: CASSALRQGLNIQYF. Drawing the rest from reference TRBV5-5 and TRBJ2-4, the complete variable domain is DAGVTQSPTHLIKTRGQQVTLRCSPISGHKSVSWYQQVLGQGPQFIFQYYEKEERGRGNFPDRFSARQFPNYSSELNVNALLLGDSALYLCASSALRQGLNIQYFGAGTRLSVL.

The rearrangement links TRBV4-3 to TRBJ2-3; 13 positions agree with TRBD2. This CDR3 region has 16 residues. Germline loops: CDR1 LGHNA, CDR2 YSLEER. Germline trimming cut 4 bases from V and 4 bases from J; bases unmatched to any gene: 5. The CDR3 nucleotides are TGCGCCAGCAGCCCAGGGACTAGCGGGACCGCAGATACGCAGTATTTT. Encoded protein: CASSPGTSGTADTQYF.

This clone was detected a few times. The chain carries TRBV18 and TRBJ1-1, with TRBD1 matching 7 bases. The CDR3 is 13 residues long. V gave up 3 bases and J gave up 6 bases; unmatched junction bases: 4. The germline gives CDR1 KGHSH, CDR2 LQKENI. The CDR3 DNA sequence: TGTGCCAGCTCACCCCTGACAGGGCCTGAAGCTTTCTTT. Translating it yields CASSPLTGPEAFF.

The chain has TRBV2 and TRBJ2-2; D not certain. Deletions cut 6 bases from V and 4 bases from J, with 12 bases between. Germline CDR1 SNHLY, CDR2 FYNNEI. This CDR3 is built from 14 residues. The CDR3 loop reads CASRADLGTGELFF. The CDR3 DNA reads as TGTGCCAGCAGAGCCGACCTAGGCACCGGGGAGCTGTTTTTT.

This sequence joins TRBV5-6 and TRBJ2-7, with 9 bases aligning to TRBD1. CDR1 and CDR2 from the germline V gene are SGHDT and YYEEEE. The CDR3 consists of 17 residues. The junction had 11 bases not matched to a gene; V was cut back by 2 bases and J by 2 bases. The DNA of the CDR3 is TGTGCCAGCAGCTTCGCGATTAGACAGGGGGATACCTACGAGCAGTACTTC. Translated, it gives CASSFAIRQGDTYEQYF.

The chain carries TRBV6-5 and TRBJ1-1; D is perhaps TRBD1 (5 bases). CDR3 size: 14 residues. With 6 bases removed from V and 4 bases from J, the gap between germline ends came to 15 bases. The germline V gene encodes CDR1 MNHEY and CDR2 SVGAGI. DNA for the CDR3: TGTGCCAGCAGCGTTAACCTCCAGGGCACTGAAGCTTTCTTT. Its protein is CASSVNLQGTEAFF.

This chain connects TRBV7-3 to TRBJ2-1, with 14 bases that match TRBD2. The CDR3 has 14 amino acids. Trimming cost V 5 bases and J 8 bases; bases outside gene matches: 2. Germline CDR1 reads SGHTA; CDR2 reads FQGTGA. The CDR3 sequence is CASSPGLAGDEQFF. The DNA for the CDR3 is TGTGCCAGCAGCCCGGGACTAGCGGGGGATGAGCAGTTCTTC.

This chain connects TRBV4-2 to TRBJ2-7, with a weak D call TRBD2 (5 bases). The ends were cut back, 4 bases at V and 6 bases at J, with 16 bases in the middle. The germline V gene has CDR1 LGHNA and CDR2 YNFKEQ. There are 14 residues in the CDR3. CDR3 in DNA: TGTGCCAGCAGCCTCACGCCGGGGTCTGGCGAGCAGTACTTC. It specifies CASSLTPGSGEQYF.

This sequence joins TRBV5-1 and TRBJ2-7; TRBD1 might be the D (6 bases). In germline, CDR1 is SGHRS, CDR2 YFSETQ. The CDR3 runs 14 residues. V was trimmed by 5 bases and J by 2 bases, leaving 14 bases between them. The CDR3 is CASSHPDRAYEQYF. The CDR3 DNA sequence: TGCGCCAGCAGTCACCCGGACAGAGCCTACGAGCAGTACTTC. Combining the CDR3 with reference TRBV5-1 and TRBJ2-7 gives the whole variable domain KAGVTQTPRYLIKTRGQQVTLSCSPISGHRSVSWYQQTPGQGLQFLFEYFSETQRNKGNFPGRFSGRQFSNSRSEMNVSTLELGDSALYLCASSHPDRAYEQYFGPGTRLTVT.

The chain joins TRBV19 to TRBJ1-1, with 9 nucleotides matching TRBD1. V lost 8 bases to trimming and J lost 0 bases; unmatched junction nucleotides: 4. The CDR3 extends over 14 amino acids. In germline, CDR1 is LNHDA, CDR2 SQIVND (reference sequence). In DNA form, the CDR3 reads TGTGCCAGTGATAACAGGGGGCTGAACACTGAAGCTTTCTTT. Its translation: CASDNRGLNTEAFF.

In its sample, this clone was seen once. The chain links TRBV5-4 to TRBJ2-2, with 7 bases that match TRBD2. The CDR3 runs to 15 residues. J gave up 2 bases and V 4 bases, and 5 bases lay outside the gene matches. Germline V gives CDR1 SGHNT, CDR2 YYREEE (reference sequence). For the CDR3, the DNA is TGTGCCAGCAGCCAGGGACTACCCAACACCGGGGAGCTGTTTTTT. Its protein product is CASSQGLPNTGELFF.

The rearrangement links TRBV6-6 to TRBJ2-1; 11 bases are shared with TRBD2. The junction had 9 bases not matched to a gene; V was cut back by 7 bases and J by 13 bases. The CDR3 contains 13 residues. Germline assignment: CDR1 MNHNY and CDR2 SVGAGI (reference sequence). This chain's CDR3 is CASTGTSGTNQFF. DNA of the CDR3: TGTGCCAGCACTGGGACTAGCGGTACTAATCAGTTCTTC.

DNA for the CDR3: TGTGCCAGCAGCACAGATTCGACAGTAAGAAACTATGGCTACACCTTC. Residues: CASSTDSTVRNYGYTF. The chain has TRBV7-8 and TRBJ1-2, with a possible D match to TRBD1 (5 bases). This CDR3 spans 16 amino acids. V shed 5 bases and J shed 2 bases, with 18 bases lying between them. Germline lookup yields CDR1 SGHVS and CDR2 FQNEAQ.

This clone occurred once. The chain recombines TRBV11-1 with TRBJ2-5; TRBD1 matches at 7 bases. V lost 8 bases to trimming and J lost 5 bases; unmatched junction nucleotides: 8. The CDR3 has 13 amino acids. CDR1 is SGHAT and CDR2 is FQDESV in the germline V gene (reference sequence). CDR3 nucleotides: TGTGCCAGCCGGACAGGAGGTGTGGAGACCCAGTACTTC. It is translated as CASRTGGVETQYF.

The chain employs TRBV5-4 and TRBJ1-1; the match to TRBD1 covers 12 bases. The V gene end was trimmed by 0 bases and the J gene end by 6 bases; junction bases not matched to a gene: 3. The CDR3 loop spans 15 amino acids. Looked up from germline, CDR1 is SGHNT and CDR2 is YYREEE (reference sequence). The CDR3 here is CASSLGGTGGAEAFF. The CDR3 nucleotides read TGTGCCAGCAGCTTGGGGGGGACAGGGGGCGCTGAAGCTTTCTTT.

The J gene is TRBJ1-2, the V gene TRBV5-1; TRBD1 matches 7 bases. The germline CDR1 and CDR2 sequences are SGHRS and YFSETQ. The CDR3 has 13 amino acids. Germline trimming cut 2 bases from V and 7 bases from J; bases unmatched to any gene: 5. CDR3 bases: TGCGCCAGCAGCTTTGAGGGGGCGGGTGGCTACACCTTC. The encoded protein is CASSFEGAGGYTF.

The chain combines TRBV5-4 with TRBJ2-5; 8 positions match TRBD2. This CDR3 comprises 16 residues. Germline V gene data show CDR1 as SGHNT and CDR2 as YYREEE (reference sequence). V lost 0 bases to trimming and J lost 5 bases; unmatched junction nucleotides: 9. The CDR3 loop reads CASSLASTGGRETQYF. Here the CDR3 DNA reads TGTGCCAGCAGCTTGGCCAGTACGGGAGGGCGGGAGACCCAGTACTTC.

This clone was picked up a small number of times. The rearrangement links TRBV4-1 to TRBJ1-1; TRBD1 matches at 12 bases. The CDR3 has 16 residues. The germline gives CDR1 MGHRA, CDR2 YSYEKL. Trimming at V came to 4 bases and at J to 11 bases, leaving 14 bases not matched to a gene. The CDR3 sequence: CASSPGTGGHAFRAFF. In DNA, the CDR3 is TGCGCCAGCAGCCCCGGGACAGGGGGCCACGCGTTCCGCGCTTTCTTT.